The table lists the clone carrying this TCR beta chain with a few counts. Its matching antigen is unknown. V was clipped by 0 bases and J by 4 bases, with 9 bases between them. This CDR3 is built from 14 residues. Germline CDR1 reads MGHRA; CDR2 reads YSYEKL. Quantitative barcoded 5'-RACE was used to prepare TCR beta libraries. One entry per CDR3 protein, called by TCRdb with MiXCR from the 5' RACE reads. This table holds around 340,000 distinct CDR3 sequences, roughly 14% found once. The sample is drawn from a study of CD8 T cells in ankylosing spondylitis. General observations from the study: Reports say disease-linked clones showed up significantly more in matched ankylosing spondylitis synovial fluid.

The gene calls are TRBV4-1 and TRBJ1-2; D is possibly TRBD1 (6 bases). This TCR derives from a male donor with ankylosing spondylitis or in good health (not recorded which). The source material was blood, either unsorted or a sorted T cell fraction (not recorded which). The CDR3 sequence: CASSQDQTGYGYTF. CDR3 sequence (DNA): TGCGCCAGCAGCCAAGATCAGACAGGCTATGGCTACACCTTC.